This TCR beta chain was recovered during a study of T-cell reconstitution after alpha-beta-depleted transplantation in children. This clonotype was picked up many times. Researchers prepared the TCRbeta library using unique molecular identifiers, the study reports. TCRdb itself ran the PCR reads through MiXCR, one entry per CDR3 protein. This table has fewer than 120,000 distinct CDR3 sequences, 10% appearing once. The CDR3 totals 15 residues. The germline V gene encodes CDR1 DFQATT and CDR2 SNEGSKA (reference sequence). Between the trimmed V and J ends, which lost 4 bases and 5 bases, there was a span of 20 bases.

The sequence was obtained from a human donor who donated a stem cell graft to a child with acute lymphoblastic leukemia. The chain recombines TRBV20-1 with TRBJ1-1; the D is unclear. The sample in question was PBMCs from the stem cell graft donor, obtained from the stem cell graft. Here the CDR3 DNA reads TGCAGTGCTAAAGAAACCTACCGGGGTCTGACTGAAGCTTTCTTT. Translated: CSAKETYRGLTEAFF.